This passage covers 31 T cell receptor beta chains from one sample sequenced in a study of T cells after yellow fever vaccination. TCRdb processed the 5' RACE reads anew with MiXCR; each CDR3 protein has one entry. The table lists a few hundred thousand distinct CDR3 sequences, roughly 4% of them singletons. The input for sequencing was PBMCs, taken 5 days after the yellow fever booster vaccination. The source of these receptors is a man between 18 and 29 years old who received the YFV17D yellow fever vaccine.

This clonotype was observed a handful of times. J is TRBJ2-3 and V is TRBV30, with TRBD2 matching 12 bases. CDR1 is GTSNPN, CDR2 SVGIG, per germline (reference sequence). The J segment lost 2 bases and the V segment lost 7 bases, leaving 4 bases of the junction unmatched. The CDR3 spans 14 residues. The CDR3 protein is CASASGGATDTQYF. The DNA for the CDR3 is TGTGCCTCAGCTAGCGGGGGGGCCACAGATACGCAGTATTTT.

The chain couples TRBV20-1 to TRBJ2-7; no clear D gene. This CDR3 contains 15 residues. Germline V gene lookup returns CDR1 DFQATT and CDR2 SNEGSKA (reference sequence). With 0 bases removed from V and 7 bases from J, the gap between germline ends came to 19 bases. The CDR3, as DNA: TGCAGTGCTAGAGACCCCTCCGGGTCAAATGGGGAGCAGTACTTC. Translating it yields CSARDPSGSNGEQYF.

This clonotype was seen a handful of times. The V call is TRBV7-9, the J call TRBJ2-5; weak D call: TRBD1 (6 bases). The germline V gene encodes CDR1 SEHNR and CDR2 FQNEAQ (reference sequence). Trimming took 5 bases from V and 0 from J, leaving 13 bases between them. This CDR3 spans 15 amino acids. CDR3 in DNA: TGTGCCAGCAGCCTCGGGACACAGTACCAAGAGACCCAGTACTTC. Encoded protein: CASSLGTQYQETQYF.

This clonotype was seen a handful of times. This sequence joins TRBV27 and TRBJ2-2; D gene uncertain. This CDR3 has 15 residues. Germline loops: CDR1 MNHEY, CDR2 SMNVEV (reference sequence). The V end lost 0 bases, the J end lost 2 bases, and 7 bases lay between the germline ends. Here the CDR3 DNA reads TGTGCCAGCAGTTTATCGTTTATAAACACCGGGGAGCTGTTTTTT. This translates into CASSLSFINTGELFF.

This clonotype was counted only a few times. The chain uses TRBV7-2 and TRBJ2-1; D tentatively fits TRBD1 or TRBD2 (5 bases each). Per the germline V gene, CDR1 is SGHTA and CDR2 is FQGNSA. The CDR3 runs 16 residues. Trimming removed 4 bases at V and 0 bases at J, with 13 bases between. CDR3 nucleotides: TGTGCCAGCAGCTACCTCGGGGCGAGCTCCTACAATGAGCAGTTCTTC. This translates into CASSYLGASSYNEQFF.

This clonotype was observed at least ten times. This sequence joins TRBV7-9 and TRBJ1-2; no definite D call. The length of the CDR3 is 13 residues. The V gene lost 4 bases and the J gene lost 4 bases, with 10 bases spanning the gap. Germline V lookup: CDR1 SEHNR, CDR2 FQNEAQ (reference sequence). The chain's CDR3 is CASSSPGGYGYTF. The CDR3 nucleotides read TGTGCCAGCAGCTCCCCGGGCGGCTATGGCTACACCTTC.

This chain connects TRBV27 to TRBJ1-5, with D possibly being TRBD1 (6 bases). The germline V gene encodes CDR1 MNHEY and CDR2 SMNVEV (reference sequence). V shed 2 bases and J shed 4 bases, with 9 bases lying between them. The CDR3 has 14 residues. The CDR3 sequence: CASSLGQLNQPQHF. Here the CDR3 DNA reads TGTGCCAGCAGTTTAGGACAGTTAAATCAGCCCCAGCATTTT.

This sequence joins TRBV4-1 and TRBJ1-1; 7 nucleotides agree with TRBD1. Germline CDR1 is MGHRA and CDR2 is YSYEKL. V lost 0 bases, J lost 11 bases, and 9 bases stayed unmatched. The CDR3 has 14 amino acids. The CDR3: CASSQESGGRGAFF. CDR3 DNA: TGCGCCAGCAGCCAAGAATCGGGGGGCAGGGGGGCTTTCTTT.

This clonotype was counted many times. The genes are TRBV12-3 or TRBV12-4 and TRBJ1-2, with D possibly being TRBD1 (6 bases). This CDR3 has 13 amino acids. V shed 6 bases and J shed 2 bases, with 10 bases lying between them. The CDR3 protein is CASSPTGNYGYTF. For the CDR3, the DNA is TGTGCCAGCAGCCCCACAGGGAACTATGGCTACACCTTC.

This clonotype was picked up a small number of times. CDR3 loop: CASSLDRGRFHTGELFF. CDR3 nucleotides: TGTGCCAGCAGTTTGGACAGGGGGCGCTTTCACACCGGGGAGCTGTTTTTT. The gene calls are TRBV6-5 and TRBJ2-2, with TRBD1 matching over 11 bases. Looked up from germline, CDR1 is MNHEY and CDR2 is SVGAGI. The V and J ends lost 4 bases and 3 bases, in that order; junction bases with no gene match: 7. This CDR3 comprises 17 residues.

This clonotype turned up a few times. The rearrangement links TRBV5-6 to TRBJ2-7; D gene unclear. The CDR3 is 13 amino acids. CDR1 and CDR2 from the germline V gene are SGHDT and YYEEEE. Trimming removed 4 bases at V and 3 bases at J, with 11 bases between. CDR3 DNA sequence: TGTGCCAGCAGCCCCCCATCCGGCTACGAGCAGTACGTC. Translating it yields CASSPPSGYEQYV.

The chain employs TRBV7-3 and TRBJ2-2; the D gene could be TRBD1 or TRBD2 (5 bases each). The CDR3 is 15 amino acids. V lost 5 bases and J 5 bases, leaving 15 bases between the germline ends. Germline V gene sequence: CDR1 SGHTA, CDR2 FQGTGA. CDR3 loop: CASSLPRWGTGELFF. The CDR3 DNA sequence: TGTGCCAGCAGCCTGCCCCGGTGGGGGACCGGGGAGCTGTTTTTT.

This clonotype was observed many times. V gene TRBV20-1 combines with J gene TRBJ2-1; 7 bases fit TRBD2. The CDR3 length is 14 residues. After removal of 6 bases from V and 5 bases from J, the junction contained 10 bases not matched to a gene. Germline V gives CDR1 DFQATT, CDR2 SNEGSKA (reference sequence). The CDR3 DNA sequence: TGCAGTGCCCTCGGCGGGGGAGGCCACAATGAGCAGTTCTTC. This translates into CSALGGGGHNEQFF.

This clonotype has only a few counts. The CDR3 spells CASSYLGENYEQYV. Written as DNA, the CDR3 is TGTGCCAGCAGTTACTTGGGGGAGAACTACGAGCAGTACGTC. The rearrangement links TRBV6-2 or TRBV6-3 to TRBJ2-7; possibly TRBD1 or TRBD2 for D (5 bases each). V lost 1 base, J lost 3 bases, and 10 bases lay in between. The V gene's germline CDR1 is MNHEY and CDR2 SVGEGT. The CDR3 covers 14 residues.

A few counts support this clonotype. V usage is TRBV2 and J usage is TRBJ1-5, with D possibly being TRBD1 (5 bases). Trimming stripped 8 bases from V and 5 bases from J, with 16 bases between. Germline CDR1 and CDR2: SNHLY and FYNNEI. This CDR3 is built from 14 residues. As DNA, the CDR3 is TGTGCCAGCGGGGGGGTGGGGACGGATCAGCCCCAGCATTTT. It codes for CASGGVGTDQPQHF.

This clonotype turned up a few times. The rearrangement uses TRBV5-1 and TRBJ2-3, with 8 bases matching TRBD1. V shed 2 bases and J 7 bases; nucleotides not matched to a gene: 9. Germline CDR1 SGHRS, CDR2 YFSETQ. This CDR3 has 15 residues. The CDR3 region is CASSFGQGAPNTQYF. CDR3 sequence (DNA): TGCGCCAGCAGCTTTGGGCAGGGGGCGCCGAATACGCAGTATTTT. The whole variable domain, filled in from reference TRBV5-1 and TRBJ2-3, reads KAGVTQTPRYLIKTRGQQVTLSCSPISGHRSVSWYQQTPGQGLQFLFEYFSETQRNKGNFPGRFSGRQFSNSRSEMNVSTLELGDSALYLCASSFGQGAPNTQYFGPGTRLTVL.

The rearrangement links TRBV6-6 to TRBJ1-5, with D perhaps TRBD1 (5 bases). CDR3 size: 15 residues. V was trimmed by 5 bases and J by 3 bases, leaving 14 bases between them. CDR1 and CDR2 (germline): MNHNY, SVGAGI (reference sequence). The CDR3 sequence: CASSDYGALNQPQHF. The DNA for the CDR3 is TGTGCCAGCAGTGACTATGGGGCCCTCAATCAGCCCCAGCATTTT.

This clonotype was recorded a few times. The gene calls are TRBV27 and TRBJ1-3; no clear D. V was clipped by 6 bases and J by 4 bases, with 4 bases between them. The CDR3 runs 11 residues. Per germline, CDR1 MNHEY and CDR2 SMNVEV (reference sequence). For the CDR3, the DNA is TGTGCCAGCAGACTCGGAAACACCATATATTTT. Its protein product is CASRLGNTIYF.

This clonotype was counted at least ten times. This rearrangement joins TRBV20-1 to TRBJ2-3; perhaps D is TRBD1 or TRBD2 (5 bases each). The germline V gene has CDR1 DFQATT and CDR2 SNEGSKA (reference sequence). The CDR3 contains 14 residues. V was pared by 2 bases and J by 0 bases, with 9 bases between. CDR3 DNA: TGCAGTGCTAGACCCCGGGACAGCACAGATACGCAGTATTTT. Its translation is CSARPRDSTDTQYF.

Remarks on this clonotype: The CDR3 end shows no conserved phenylalanine or tryptophan, and so a read error is likely. It is unclear where the CDR3 begins or ends on the DNA, so no DNA is shown, and the CDR3 is as TCRdb lists it. The chain recombines TRBV18 with TRBJ2-3; TRBD1 reflects the table's D call only, with no check against the DNA. The CDR3 totals 12 residues, both ends included. The germline V gene encodes CDR1 KGHSH and CDR2 LQKENI. The CDR3 loop reads CASSPDGTGSRL.

J is TRBJ2-2 and V is TRBV7-6, with a possible D match to TRBD1 (6 bases). Germline V CDR1 and CDR2: SGHVS, FNYEAQ. The CDR3 spans 15 residues. Deletions cut 1 base from V and 6 bases from J, with 12 bases between. In DNA, the CDR3 is TGTGCCAGCAGCTTAGAGTCTCACAGGGCCGGGGAGCTGTTTTTT. This gives the protein CASSLESHRAGELFF.

This chain links TRBV15 with TRBJ2-1, with D possibly matching TRBD1 (5 bases). Looked up from germline, CDR1 is LNHNV and CDR2 is YYDKDF (reference sequence). The CDR3 has 13 amino acids. V was trimmed by 0 bases and J by 8 bases, leaving 8 bases between them. The CDR3 sequence: CATSREQGDEQFF. The CDR3 DNA reads TGTGCCACCAGCAGAGAGCAGGGTGATGAGCAGTTCTTC.

The chain is built from TRBV4-1 and TRBJ2-7; D remains unclear. This CDR3 has 14 amino acids. The V end lost 0 bases, the J end lost 1 base, and 7 bases lay between the germline ends. CDR1 and CDR2 from the germline V gene are MGHRA and YSYEKL. CDR3 nucleotides: TGCGCCAGCAGCCAAGAGGACCAATCCTACGAGCAGTACGTC. As protein: CASSQEDQSYEQYV.

This clonotype occurred many times. V is TRBV5-1 and J is TRBJ2-2, with D uncertain. The V end was cut by 0 bases, the J end by 2 bases, with 8 bases between. Germline V CDR1 and CDR2: SGHRS, YFSETQ. CDR3 length: 15 residues. The CDR3 DNA reads as TGCGCCAGCAGCTTGGACGGACCTAACACCGGGGAGCTGTTTTTT. It is translated as CASSLDGPNTGELFF.

This clonotype appeared a few times. The chain has TRBV4-3 and TRBJ1-2, with 9 bases that match TRBD1. V was clipped by 0 bases and J by 6 bases; unmatched bases: 2. CDR1 and CDR2 (germline): LGHNA, YSLEER. The CDR3 has 14 amino acids. The CDR3 loop is CASSQDGTGNGYTF. The CDR3 coding sequence is TGCGCCAGCAGCCAAGATGGGACAGGGAATGGCTACACCTTC.

The sample holds a few counts of this clonotype. The rearrangement joins TRBV3-1 to TRBJ1-1, with a tentative D call TRBD1 (5 bases). The germline V gene encodes CDR1 LGHDT and CDR2 YNNKEL (reference sequence). The CDR3 extends over 13 amino acids. The ends were cut back, 0 bases at V and 5 bases at J, with 7 bases in the middle. Here the CDR3 DNA reads TGTGCCAGCAGCCAAGAGCGGGGGACTGAAGCTTTCTTT. Protein product: CASSQERGTEAFF.

This chain links TRBV13 with TRBJ1-1; D uncertain. Trimming stripped 1 base from V and 0 bases from J, with 9 bases between. This CDR3 is 15 amino acids long. Germline CDR1 reads PRHDT; CDR2 reads FYEKMQ (reference sequence). The CDR3 loop reads CASSLEVRVNTEAFF. The CDR3 nucleotides are TGTGCCAGCAGCTTAGAAGTCCGAGTGAACACTGAAGCTTTCTTT.

This clonotype was recorded many times. The V gene is TRBV5-4, the J gene TRBJ2-1; D is unresolved. The CDR3 totals 14 residues. V was clipped by 0 bases and J by 5 bases, with 9 bases between them. Germline V CDR1 and CDR2: SGHNT, YYREEE (reference sequence). The CDR3 loop reads CASSLEPVNNEQFF. CDR3 bases: TGTGCCAGCAGCTTGGAGCCAGTCAACAATGAGCAGTTCTTC.

This clonotype was recorded many times. This chain links TRBV20-1 with TRBJ2-7, with 7 bases identical to TRBD1. The germline V gene encodes CDR1 DFQATT and CDR2 SNEGSKA (reference sequence). The CDR3 runs to 13 residues. V shed 7 bases, J shed 3 bases, and the junction held 9 bases outside the gene matches. CDR3 region: CSVPDRVGYEQYF. In DNA form, the CDR3 reads TGCAGTGTACCCGACAGGGTAGGCTACGAGCAGTACTTC.

This clonotype was seen more than once but under ten times. The V call is TRBV4-1, the J call TRBJ2-2, with TRBD2 identical over 7 bases. The ends lost 0 bases at V and 6 bases at J; junction bases unmatched: 4. Germline CDR1 reads MGHRA; CDR2 reads YSYEKL. CDR3 length: 15 residues. The CDR3 reads CASSQERGLAGELFF. The CDR3 bases are TGCGCCAGCAGCCAAGAAAGAGGACTAGCCGGGGAGCTGTTTTTT.

The chain recombines TRBV20-1 with TRBJ2-3; D is unclear. Germline V gives CDR1 DFQATT, CDR2 SNEGSKA (reference sequence). V shed 6 bases and J shed 0 bases, with 13 bases lying between them. The CDR3 runs to 14 residues. As DNA, the CDR3 is TGCAGTGCCCCGCCCTGGGGAAGCACAGATACGCAGTATTTT. Encoded protein: CSAPPWGSTDTQYF.